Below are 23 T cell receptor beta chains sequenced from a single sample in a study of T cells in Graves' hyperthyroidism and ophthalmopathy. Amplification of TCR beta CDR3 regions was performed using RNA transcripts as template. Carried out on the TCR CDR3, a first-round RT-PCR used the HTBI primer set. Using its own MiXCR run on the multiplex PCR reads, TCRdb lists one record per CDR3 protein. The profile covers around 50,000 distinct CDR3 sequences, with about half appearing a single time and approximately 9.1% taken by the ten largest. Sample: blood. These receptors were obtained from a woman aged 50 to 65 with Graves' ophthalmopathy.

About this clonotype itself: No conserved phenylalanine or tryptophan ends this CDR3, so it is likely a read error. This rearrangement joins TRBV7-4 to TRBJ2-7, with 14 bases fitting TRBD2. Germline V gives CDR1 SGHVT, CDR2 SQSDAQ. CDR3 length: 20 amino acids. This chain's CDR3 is CASSPSQGTSGSEAPYVQYS. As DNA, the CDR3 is TGTGCCAGCAGCCCCAGCCAAGGGACTAGCGGGAGTGAGGCGCCTTACGTGCAGTACTCC.

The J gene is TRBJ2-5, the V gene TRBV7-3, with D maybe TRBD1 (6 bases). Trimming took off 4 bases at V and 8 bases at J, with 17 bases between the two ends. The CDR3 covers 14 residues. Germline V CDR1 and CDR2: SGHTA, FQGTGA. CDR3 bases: TGTGCCAGCAGCTCAGGGGACCCCAGGGAAACCCAGTACTTC. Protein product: CASSSGDPRETQYF. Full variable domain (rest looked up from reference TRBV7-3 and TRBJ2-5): GAGVSQTPSNKVTEKGKYVELRCDPISGHTALYWYRQSLGQGPEFLIYFQGTGAADDSGLPNDRFFAVRPEGSVSTLKIQRTERGDSAVYLCASSSGDPRETQYFGPGTRLLVL.

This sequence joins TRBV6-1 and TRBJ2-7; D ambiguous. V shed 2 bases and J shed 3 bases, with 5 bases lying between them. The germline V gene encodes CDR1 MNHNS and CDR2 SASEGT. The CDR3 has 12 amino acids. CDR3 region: CASSECGYEQYF. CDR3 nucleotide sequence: TGTGCCAGCAGTGAATGCGGCTACGAGCAGTACTTC.

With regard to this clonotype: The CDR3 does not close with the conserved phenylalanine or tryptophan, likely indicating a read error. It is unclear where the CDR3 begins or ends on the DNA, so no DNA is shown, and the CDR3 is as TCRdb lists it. The CDR3 loop reads CASRRGMNTEASI. This rearrangement joins TRBV7-8 to TRBJ1-1; TRBD1 is taken as the D call from the table, unchecked against the DNA. The CDR3 totals 13 residues, both ends included. Germline V CDR1 and CDR2: SGHVS, FQNEAQ.

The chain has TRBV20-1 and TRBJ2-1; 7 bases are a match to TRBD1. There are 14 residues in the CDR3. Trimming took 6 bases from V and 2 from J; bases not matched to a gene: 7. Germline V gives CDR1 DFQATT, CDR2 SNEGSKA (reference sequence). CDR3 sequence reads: CSAPGTATYNEQFF. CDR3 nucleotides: TGCAGTGCCCCCGGGACAGCTACCTACAATGAGCAGTTCTTC.

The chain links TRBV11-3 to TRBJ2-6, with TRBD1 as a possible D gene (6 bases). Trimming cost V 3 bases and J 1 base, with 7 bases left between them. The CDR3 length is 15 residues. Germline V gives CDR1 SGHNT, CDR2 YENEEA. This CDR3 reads CASSLDSSGANVLTF. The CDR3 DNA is TGTGCCAGCAGCTTGGACAGTTCTGGGGCCAACGTCCTGACTTTC.

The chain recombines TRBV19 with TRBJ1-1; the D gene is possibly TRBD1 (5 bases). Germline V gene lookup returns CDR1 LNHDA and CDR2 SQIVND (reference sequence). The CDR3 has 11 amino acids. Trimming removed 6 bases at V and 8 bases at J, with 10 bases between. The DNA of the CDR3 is TGTGCCAGTAGGGGGCAGGCAGAAGCTTTCTTT. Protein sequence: CASRGQAEAFF.

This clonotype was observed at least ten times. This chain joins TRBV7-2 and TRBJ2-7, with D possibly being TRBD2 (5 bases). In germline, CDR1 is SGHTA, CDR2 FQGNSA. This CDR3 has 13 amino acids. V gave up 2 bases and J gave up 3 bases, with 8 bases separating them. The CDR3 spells CASSLWGDYEQYF. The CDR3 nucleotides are TGTGCCAGCAGCTTATGGGGAGACTACGAGCAGTACTTC.

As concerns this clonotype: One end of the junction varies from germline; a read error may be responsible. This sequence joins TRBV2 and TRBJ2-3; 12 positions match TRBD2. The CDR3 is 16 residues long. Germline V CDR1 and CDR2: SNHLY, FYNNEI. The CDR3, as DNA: TGTGCCAGCAGTGAAGGGCTAGCGGGGGGGCAAGATACGCAGCACTTT. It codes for CASSEGLAGGQDTQHF.

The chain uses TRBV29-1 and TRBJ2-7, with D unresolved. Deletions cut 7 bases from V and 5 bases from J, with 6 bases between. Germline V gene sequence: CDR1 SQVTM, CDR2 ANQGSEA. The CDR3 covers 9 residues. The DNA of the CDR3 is TGCAGCGACACGGACGAGCAGTACTTC. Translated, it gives CSDTDEQYF.

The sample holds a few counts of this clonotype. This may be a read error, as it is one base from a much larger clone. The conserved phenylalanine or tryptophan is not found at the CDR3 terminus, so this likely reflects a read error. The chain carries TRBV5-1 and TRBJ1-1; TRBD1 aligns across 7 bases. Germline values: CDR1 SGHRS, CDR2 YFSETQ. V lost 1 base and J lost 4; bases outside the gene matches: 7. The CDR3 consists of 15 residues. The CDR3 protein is CASSLIPGGATEAFL. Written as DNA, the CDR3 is TGCGCCAGCAGCTTGATTCCAGGGGGGGCCACTGAAGCTTTCCTT.

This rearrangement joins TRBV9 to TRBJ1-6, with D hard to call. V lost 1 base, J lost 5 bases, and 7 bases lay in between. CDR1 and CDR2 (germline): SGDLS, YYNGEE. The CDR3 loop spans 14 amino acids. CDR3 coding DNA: TGTGCCAGCAGCGTATGGGAAAATAATTCACCCCTCCACTTT. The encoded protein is CASSVWENNSPLHF.

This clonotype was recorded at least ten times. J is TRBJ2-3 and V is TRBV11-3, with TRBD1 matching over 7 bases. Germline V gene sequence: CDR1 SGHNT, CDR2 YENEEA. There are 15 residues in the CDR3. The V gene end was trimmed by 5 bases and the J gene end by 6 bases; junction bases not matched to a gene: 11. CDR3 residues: CASSPRDSSSDTQYF. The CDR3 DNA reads TGTGCCAGCAGCCCCCGGGACAGCTCAAGCGATACGCAGTATTTT.

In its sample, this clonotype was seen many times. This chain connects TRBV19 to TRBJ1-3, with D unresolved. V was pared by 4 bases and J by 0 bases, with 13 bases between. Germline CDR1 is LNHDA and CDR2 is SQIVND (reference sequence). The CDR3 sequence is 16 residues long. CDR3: CASSNPARSSGNTIYF. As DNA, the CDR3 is TGTGCCAGTAGTAACCCGGCCAGGAGCTCTGGAAACACCATATATTTT. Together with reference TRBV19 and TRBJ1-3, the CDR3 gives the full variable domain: DGGITQSPKYLFRKEGQNVTLSCEQNLNHDAMYWYRQDPGQGLRLIYYSQIVNDFQKGDIAEGYSVSREKKESFPLTVTSAQKNPTAFYLCASSNPARSSGNTIYFGEGSWLTVV.

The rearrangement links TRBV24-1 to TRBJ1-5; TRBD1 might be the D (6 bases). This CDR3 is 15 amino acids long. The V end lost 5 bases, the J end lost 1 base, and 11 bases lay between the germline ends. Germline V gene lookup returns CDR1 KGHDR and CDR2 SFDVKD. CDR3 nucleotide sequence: TGTGCCACCAGTGTTCGGGGGCCAAGCAATCAGCCCCAGCATTTT. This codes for CATSVRGPSNQPQHF.

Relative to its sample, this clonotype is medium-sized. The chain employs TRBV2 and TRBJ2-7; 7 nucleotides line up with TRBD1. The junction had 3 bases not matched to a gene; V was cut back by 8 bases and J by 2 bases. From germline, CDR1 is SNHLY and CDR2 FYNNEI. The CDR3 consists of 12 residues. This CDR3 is CASGDSTYEQYF. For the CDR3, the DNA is TGTGCCAGCGGGGACAGCACCTACGAGCAGTACTTC.

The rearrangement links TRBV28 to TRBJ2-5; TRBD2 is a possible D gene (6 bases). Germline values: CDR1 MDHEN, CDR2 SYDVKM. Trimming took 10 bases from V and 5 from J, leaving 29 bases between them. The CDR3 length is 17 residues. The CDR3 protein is CATGGIPYNEQLETQYF. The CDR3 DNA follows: TGTGCCACCGGCGGGATTCCCTACAATGAGCAGTTGGAGACCCAGTACTTC. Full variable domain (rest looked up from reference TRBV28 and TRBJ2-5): DVKVTQSSRYLVKRTGEKVFLECVQDMDHENMFWYRQDPGLGLRLIYFSYDVKMKEKGDIPEGYSVSREKKERFSLILESASTNQTSMYLCATGGIPYNEQLETQYFGPGTRLLVL.

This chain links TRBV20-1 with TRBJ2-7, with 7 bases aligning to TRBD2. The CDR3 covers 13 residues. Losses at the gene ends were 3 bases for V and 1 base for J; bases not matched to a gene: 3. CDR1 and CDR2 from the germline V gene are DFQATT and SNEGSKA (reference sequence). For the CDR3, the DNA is TGCAGTGCTAGGAGCGGGGAATCCTACGAGCAGTACTTC. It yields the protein CSARSGESYEQYF.

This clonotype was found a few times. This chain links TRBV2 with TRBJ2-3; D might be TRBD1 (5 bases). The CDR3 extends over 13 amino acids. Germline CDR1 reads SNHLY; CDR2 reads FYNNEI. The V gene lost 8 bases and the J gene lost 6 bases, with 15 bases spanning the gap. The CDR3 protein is CASSATVSDTQYF. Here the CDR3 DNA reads TGTGCCAGCTCAGCGACAGTCTCGGATACGCAGTATTTT.

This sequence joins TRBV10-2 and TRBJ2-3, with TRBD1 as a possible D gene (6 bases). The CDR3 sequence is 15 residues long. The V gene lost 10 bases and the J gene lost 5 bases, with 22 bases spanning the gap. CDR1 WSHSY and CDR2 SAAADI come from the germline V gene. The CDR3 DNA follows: TGCGCCACCCGGGATGCGCCAATGGGACAAGATACGCAGTATTTT. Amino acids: CATRDAPMGQDTQYF.

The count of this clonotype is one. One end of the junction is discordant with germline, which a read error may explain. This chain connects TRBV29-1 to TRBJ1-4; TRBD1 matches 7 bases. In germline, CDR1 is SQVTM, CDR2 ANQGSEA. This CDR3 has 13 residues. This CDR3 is CGGRTGSDERLFF. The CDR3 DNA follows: TGCGGGGGAAGGACAGGATCCGATGAAAGACTGTTTTTT.

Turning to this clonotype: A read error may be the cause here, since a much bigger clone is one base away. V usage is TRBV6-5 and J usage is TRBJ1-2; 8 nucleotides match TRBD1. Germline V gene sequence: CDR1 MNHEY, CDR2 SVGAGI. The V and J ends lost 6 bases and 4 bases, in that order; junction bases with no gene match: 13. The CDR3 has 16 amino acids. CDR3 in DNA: TGTGCCAGCAGACCCAGGACAGGGAAAAGTCTCTATGGCTACACCTTC. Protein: CASRPRTGKSLYGYTF.

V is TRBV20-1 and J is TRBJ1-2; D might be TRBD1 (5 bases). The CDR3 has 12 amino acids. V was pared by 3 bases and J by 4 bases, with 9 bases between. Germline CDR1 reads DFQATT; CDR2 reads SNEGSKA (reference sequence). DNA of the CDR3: TGCAGTGCTAGGGACAACTTCTATGGCTACACCTTC. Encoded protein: CSARDNFYGYTF.